Below are 14 T cell receptor beta chains sequenced from a single sample in a study of shared clonotypes between healthy human individuals. Naive CD8 cells comprised CD45RO-negative, CCR7-positively selected cells, excluding terminally differentiated effector memory CD45RA+ cells. Only in-frame clones appear in the TCRdb table, and some are missing; sequencing was by immunoSEQ multiplex PCR. The sample contains around 2,100,000 clones, 85% to 95% of which appear only once. The material sequenced was naive CD8+ T cells sorted from blood. These receptors all come from a man aged 18 to 30 in good health.

Comment on this clone: The sample has other DNA sequences that encode this CDR3 too. The rearrangement links TRBV7-9 to TRBJ1-2; no clear D. V lost 5 bases to trimming and J lost 4 bases, with 5 bases between them. The CDR3 runs 11 residues. Germline V gives CDR1 SEHNR, CDR2 FQNEAQ (reference sequence). The CDR3 DNA reads as TGTGCCAGCAGCGCAGGCTATGGCTACACCTTC. This gives the protein CASSAGYGYTF. Filled out from reference TRBV7-9 and TRBJ1-2, the complete variable domain reads DTGVSQNPRHKITKRGQNVTFRCDPISEHNRLYWYRQTLGQGPEFLTYFQNEAQLEKSRLLSDRFSAERPKGSFSTLEIQRTEQGDSAMYLCASSAGYGYTFGSGTRLTVV.

The chain's CDR3 is CASSQADLSYEQYF. CDR3 in DNA: TGTGCCAGCAGTCAAGCGGATCTCTCCTACGAGCAGTACTTC. The rearrangement uses TRBV6-5 and TRBJ2-7, with D perhaps TRBD2 (5 bases). Germline V gives CDR1 MNHEY, CDR2 SVGAGI. Trimming took 5 bases from V and 0 from J, leaving 11 bases between them. The length of the CDR3 is 14 residues.

V usage is TRBV19 and J usage is TRBJ1-5; 8 nucleotides agree with TRBD1. Per the germline V gene, CDR1 is LNHDA and CDR2 is SQIVND (reference sequence). Germline trimming cut 5 bases from V and 5 bases from J; bases unmatched to any gene: 14. The CDR3 sequence is 17 residues long. In DNA, the CDR3 is TGTGCCAGTAGTCAAACCTCGGGACAGGAGCGCTATCAGCCCCAGCATTTT. Encoded protein: CASSQTSGQERYQPQHF.

The J gene is TRBJ2-7, the V gene TRBV5-1; 7 positions match TRBD1. Germline CDR1 reads SGHRS; CDR2 reads YFSETQ. The ends lost 3 bases at V and 2 bases at J; junction bases unmatched: 5. This CDR3 spans 14 amino acids. The CDR3 loop is CASSSTGSPYEQYF. The CDR3 DNA is TGCGCCAGCAGCTCGACAGGGAGCCCCTACGAGCAGTACTTC.

This rearrangement joins TRBV6-6 to TRBJ1-4, with TRBD1 matching over 7 bases. CDR3 length: 14 residues. V shed 4 bases and J 12 bases; nucleotides not matched to a gene: 11. In germline, CDR1 is MNHNY, CDR2 SVGAGI (reference sequence). The DNA of the CDR3 is TGTGCCAGCAGTTGGGGGGACAGCGCCAATGAACTGTTTTTT. Residues: CASSWGDSANELFF.

This clone was detected only once. This sequence joins TRBV9 and TRBJ1-2; 9 bases agree with TRBD1. Germline values: CDR1 SGDLS, CDR2 YYNGEE. Germline trimming cut 0 bases from V and 8 bases from J; bases unmatched to any gene: 5. There are 14 residues in the CDR3. CDR3 loop: CASSVDRTGVGYTF. The CDR3 DNA sequence: TGTGCCAGCAGCGTAGACCGGACAGGGGTCGGCTACACCTTC.

In its sample, this clone was seen once. As DNA, the CDR3 is TGTGCCATCAGTGAGTGGGCACTCCAAGAGACCCAGTACTTC. This translates into CAISEWALQETQYF. The V and J genes are TRBV10-3 and TRBJ2-5; no clear D. Germline V gene sequence: CDR1 ENHRY, CDR2 SYGVKD. The CDR3 runs 14 residues. V shed 1 base and J shed 1 base, with 7 bases lying between them.

The count of this clone is one. The rearrangement links TRBV30 to TRBJ2-3; no clear D gene. This CDR3 spans 12 amino acids. The germline V gene has CDR1 GTSNPN and CDR2 SVGIG (reference sequence). The germline V and J ends were trimmed by 2 bases and 5 bases, with 8 bases remaining between them. CDR3 residues: CAWSSDVDTQYF. CDR3 coding DNA: TGTGCCTGGAGTTCGGACGTAGATACGCAGTATTTT.

The J gene is TRBJ2-7, the V gene TRBV28; D gene unclear. Germline V gene sequence: CDR1 MDHEN, CDR2 SYDVKM. V shed 3 bases and J shed 0 bases, with 9 bases lying between them. This CDR3 contains 14 residues. This CDR3 is CASSFGPTSYEQYF. CDR3 bases: TGTGCCAGCAGTTTCGGACCGACCTCCTACGAGCAGTACTTC.

The CDR3 DNA sequence: TGCGCCAGCAGCCAAGATCCAGGGGGAAACACTGAAGCTTTCTTT. It is translated as CASSQDPGGNTEAFF. The chain joins TRBV4-1 to TRBJ1-1, with 7 bases matching TRBD1. V trimming: 0 bases; J trimming: 2 bases; junction bases outside the gene matches: 3. Germline V CDR1 and CDR2: MGHRA, YSYEKL. The CDR3 is made up of 15 amino acids.

The rearrangement uses TRBV2 and TRBJ2-3; 9 bases map to TRBD1. Germline V gene data show CDR1 as SNHLY and CDR2 as FYNNEI. Trimming at V came to 6 bases and at J to 3 bases, leaving 4 bases not matched to a gene. The CDR3 loop spans 14 amino acids. The DNA for the CDR3 is TGTGCCAGCAGGAGACAGGGGGAAACAGATACGCAGTATTTT. As protein: CASRRQGETDTQYF.

Points on this clone: At the DNA level, this CDR3 is encoded by other sequences in the same sample as well. The CDR3 loop reads CASSSTGGSYEQYF. The CDR3 DNA is TGTGCCAGCAGCTCAACAGGGGGCTCCTACGAGCAGTACTTC. This sequence joins TRBV7-9 and TRBJ2-7; 8 bases line up with TRBD1. CDR1 is SEHNR, CDR2 FQNEAQ, per germline (reference sequence). This CDR3 region has 14 residues. The V segment lost 4 bases and the J segment 0 bases; nucleotides outside the gene matches: 2.

J is TRBJ2-7 and V is TRBV9; TRBD1 might be the D (6 bases). Trimming cost V 4 bases and J 5 bases, with 25 bases left between them. CDR3 length: 17 amino acids. The germline V gene has CDR1 SGDLS and CDR2 YYNGEE. CDR3 in DNA: TGTGCCAGCAGCCCAGGAACAGGGTATCCGTTTTCGGACGAGCAGTACTTC. This codes for CASSPGTGYPFSDEQYF.

The chain joins TRBV10-3 to TRBJ1-2, with D uncertain. Per the germline V gene, CDR1 is ENHRY and CDR2 is SYGVKD. Trimming took 2 bases from V and 8 from J, leaving 15 bases between them. The CDR3 consists of 14 residues. The CDR3 nucleotides are TGTGCCATCAGTGAGGTGTACCGGGAAGTAGGCTACACCTTC. Its translation: CAISEVYREVGYTF.